Given below is one TCR beta chain in context. No antigen is known for it. This sample was taken from a study of memory CD4+ T cells and cytomegalovirus serostatus. Study context: Healthy Belgian adult donors included several CMV-positive and more than 20 CMV-negative people. General observations from the study: About 40% of the roughly 150 known CMV-associated TCRbeta sequences appeared in CD4+ memory.

Profiling relied on immunoSEQ multiplex PCR, and the TCRdb table lists in-frame clones only, not all of them. This repertoire shows 56,000 or so clones, roughly 82% found once; its top ten account for less than 0.5%. The sort gate was single viable CD3+CD4+CD8-CD45RO+ cells for memory CD4+ T cells. The sample was memory CD4+ T cells from blood. The TCR comes from an adult in good health and CMV-seronegative.

CDR3: CASSSRDMSFNNSPLHF. The CDR3 DNA sequence: TGTGCCAGCAGTTCCCGGGACATGAGTTTCAATAATTCACCCCTCCACTTT. V is TRBV27 and J is TRBJ1-6; the D gene is possibly TRBD1 (6 bases). V was shortened by 4 bases and J by 5 bases, with 18 bases between the two germline ends. Per germline, CDR1 MNHEY and CDR2 SMNVEV (reference sequence). This CDR3 region has 17 residues.